This is a list of T cell receptor beta chains from one sample in a study of response to subunit inactivated influenza vaccine. TCRdb called the RT-PCR reads again in MiXCR, with one record for every CDR3 protein. The sample lists 550,000 to 800,000 distinct CDR3 sequences, more than 11% occurring once. This sample comprised PBMCs from blood, obtained roughly 15 days before vaccination. These receptor sequences come from a man aged 50 or older who received an inactivated influenza vaccine. CDR3s include the opening cysteine and the closing phenylalanine or tryptophan. A D gene is named only where the DNA matches it firmly. Part of the rows lack a size; the others show once, few, many or a class for expanded clones.

>TRBJ2-1|TRBV7-9|few|.
CASSLAQGLYNEQFF
TGTGCCAGCAGCTTAGCGCAGGGGCTTTACAATGAGCAGTTCTTC
>TRBJ2-5|TRBV18|.|.
CASTRGGLRETQYF
TGTGCCAGTACTCGTGGGGGCTTGAGGGAGACCCAGTACTTC
>TRBJ2-3|TRBV4-1|many|TRBD2
CASSQILAGGQDTQYF
TGCGCCAGCAGCCAAATATTAGCGGGGGGGCAAGATACGCAGTATTTT
>TRBJ2-2|TRBV2|few|TRBD1
CASRGDRVNTGELFF
TGTGCCAGCAGGGGGGACAGGGTGAACACCGGGGAGCTGTTTTTT
>TRBJ2-1|TRBV5-5|.|TRBD2
CASSTAGTSGFNEQFF
TGTGCCAGCAGCACAGCCGGGACTAGCGGGTTCAATGAGCAGTTCTTC
>TRBJ1-5|TRBV12-3/TRBV12-4|.|TRBD1
CASKEGAAYQPQHF
TGTGCCAGCAAAGAGGGGGCGGCTTATCAGCCCCAGCATTTT
>TRBJ2-2|TRBV4-2|.|.
CAISRTRGTGELFF
TGTGCCATCAGCCGGACCCGTGGCACCGGGGAGCTGTTTTTT
>TRBJ1-2|TRBV3-1|.|.
CASSPRTNYGYTF
TGTGCCAGCAGCCCAAGGACTAACTATGGCTACACCTTC
>TRBJ2-5|TRBV7-2|.|TRBD2
CASSTAPASGGETQYF
TGTGCCAGCAGCACCGCACCCGCTAGCGGGGGAGAGACCCAGTACTTC
>TRBJ2-3|TRBV19|few|.
CASSMPTQGTDTQYF
TGTGCCAGTAGTATGCCTACCCAGGGCACAGATACGCAGTATTTT
>TRBJ2-7|TRBV15|.|.
CATSRDSPAAIPDEQYF
TGTGCCACCAGCAGAGATTCCCCAGCGGCCATACCCGACGAGCAGTACTTC
>TRBJ2-1|TRBV20-1|.|TRBD2
CSASGRGYNEQFF
TGCAGTGCTAGTGGGCGGGGGTACAATGAGCAGTTCTTC
>TRBJ2-3|TRBV30|few|TRBD1
CAWNRDRGTDTQYF
TGTGCCTGGAATCGGGACAGAGGCACAGATACGCAGTATTTT
>TRBJ2-2|TRBV5-4|few|.
CASSPVGGPGTGELFF
TGTGCCAGCAGCCCGGTTGGGGGGCCTGGAACCGGGGAGCTGTTTTTT
>TRBJ2-4|TRBV27|.|TRBD1
CASSNTGVAKNIQYF
TGTGCCAGCAGTAACACAGGGGTAGCCAAAAACATTCAGTACTTC
>TRBJ2-1|TRBV10-3|few|TRBD1
CATRVTGEYNEQFF
TGTGCCACCAGGGTGACAGGGGAATACAATGAGCAGTTCTTC
>TRBJ2-7|TRBV28|.|.
CASRTLRGDPREQYF
TGTGCCAGCAGAACCCTCCGCGGGGACCCCCGAGAGCAGTACTTC
>TRBJ2-5|TRBV7-9|.|.
CASREAERETQYF
TGTGCCAGCAGGGAGGCCGAGCGGGAGACCCAGTACTTC
>TRBJ2-3|TRBV12-3/TRBV12-4|.|TRBD1
CASSFGGQSTDTQYF
TGTGCCAGCAGTTTTGGGGGACAGAGCACAGATACGCAGTATTTT
>TRBJ2-1|TRBV18|few|.
CASSPPDNEQFF
TGTGCCAGCTCACCACCAGACAATGAGCAGTTCTTC
>TRBJ1-1|TRBV5-6|.|.
CASSLGPDILNTEAFF
TGTGCCAGCAGCTTGGGACCGGACATCCTGAACACTGAAGCTTTCTTT
>TRBJ2-7|TRBV12-3/TRBV12-4|.|.
CASSLRQFRYEQYF
TGTGCCAGCAGTTTGCGGCAGTTCAGATACGAGCAGTACTTC
>TRBJ2-3|TRBV12-3/TRBV12-4|many|.
CASSPTTQSTDTQYF
TGTGCCAGCAGTCCCACTACCCAGAGCACAGATACGCAGTATTTT
>TRBJ2-7|TRBV5-1|few|TRBD2
CASSLVRGAEYEQYF
TGCGCCAGCAGCTTGGTGCGGGGGGCCGAGTACGAGCAGTACTTC
>TRBJ1-1|TRBV18|.|.
CASSPPGRWVTEAFF
TGTGCCAGCTCACCACCAGGTCGTTGGGTCACTGAAGCTTTCTTT
>TRBJ1-1|TRBV9|few|.
CASTITDNTEAFF
TGTGCCAGCACCATAACAGATAACACTGAAGCTTTCTTT
>TRBJ2-2|TRBV5-1|few|TRBD2
CASSYTSGPNELFF
TGCGCCAGCAGCTATACTAGCGGACCCAATGAGCTGTTTTTT
>TRBJ2-1|TRBV7-9|few|TRBD2
CASSLAASSGHEQFF
TGTGCCAGCAGCTTAGCGGCGTCTAGCGGGCATGAGCAGTTCTTC
>TRBJ2-5|TRBV20-1|.|.
CSARGWVSEETQYF
TGCAGTGCTCGAGGGTGGGTGTCGGAAGAGACCCAGTACTTC
>TRBJ2-1|TRBV11-2|.|TRBD2
CASSLNLPSSGASKQFF
TGTGCCAGCAGCTTAAATTTACCGTCTAGCGGGGCCTCTAAGCAGTTCTTC
>TRBJ2-3|TRBV11-2|few|.
CASSELGRGGLGAQNTQYF
TGTGCCAGCAGCGAGCTTGGGCGGGGAGGTCTAGGGGCACAAAATACGCAGTATTTT
>TRBJ2-7|TRBV29-1|few|TRBD1
CSVELAGGYEQYF
TGCAGCGTTGAATTGGCAGGGGGCTACGAGCAGTACTTC
>TRBJ2-7|TRBV4-1|.|TRBD1
CASSQDNRGLYEQYF
TGCGCCAGCAGCCAAGACAACAGGGGGCTATACGAGCAGTACTTC
>TRBJ1-5|TRBV20-1|.|.
CSARDGRSSSNQPQHF
TGCAGTGCTAGAGATGGTAGATCAAGTAGCAATCAGCCCCAGCATTTT
>TRBJ1-4|TRBV27|.|TRBD1
CASSPTQFRQGGEKLFF
TGTGCCAGCAGTCCAACCCAATTCCGACAGGGTGGGGAAAAACTGTTTTTT
>TRBJ2-5|TRBV5-1|few|.
CASSLVIRETQYF
TGCGCCAGCAGCTTGGTTATTAGAGAGACCCAGTACTTC
>TRBJ1-1|TRBV5-1|many|.
CASRHEGEAFF
TGCGCCAGCAGACATGAGGGTGAAGCTTTCTTT
>TRBJ2-7|TRBV6-2/TRBV6-3|.|.
CASKSGGTDSYEQYF
TGTGCCAGCAAAAGTGGGGGGACAGATTCCTACGAGCAGTACTTC
>TRBJ2-3|TRBV5-1|few|TRBD2
CASSVLAGGDTQYF
TGCGCCAGCAGCGTACTAGCGGGCGGAGATACGCAGTATTTT
>TRBJ2-5|TRBV7-9|.|TRBD2
CASSLGTSGGLGETQYF
TGTGCCAGCAGCCTCGGGACTAGCGGGGGGCTTGGAGAGACCCAGTACTTC
>TRBJ1-6|TRBV9|.|.
CASSVVKYRVYPPYNSPLHF
TGTGCCAGCAGCGTAGTTAAGTACAGGGTTTACCCTCCCTATAATTCACCCCTCCACTTT
>TRBJ1-6|TRBV6-1|.|.
CASGASGMNSPLHF
TGTGCCAGCGGCGCGTCAGGGATGAATTCACCCCTCCACTTT
>TRBJ2-2|TRBV4-1|many|.
CASSQGREPTGELFF
TGCGCCAGCAGCCAAGGCAGGGAACCCACCGGGGAGCTGTTTTTT
>TRBJ2-1|TRBV6-1|.|TRBD2
CASTGTSGSEQFF
TGTGCCAGCACCGGGACTAGCGGGAGTGAGCAGTTCTTC
>TRBJ2-2|TRBV19|.|.
CASRGVGELFF
TGTGCCAGCAGAGGGGTGGGGGAGCTGTTTTTT
>TRBJ1-6|TRBV6-2/TRBV6-3|.|.
CASTDWGGSPLHF
TGTGCCAGCACGGACTGGGGTGGTTCACCCCTCCACTTT
>TRBJ1-6|TRBV5-1|.|.
CASSLPETNSPLHF
TGCGCCAGCAGCTTGCCAGAGACTAATTCACCCCTCCACTTT
>TRBJ2-7|TRBV3-1|.|TRBD2
CASSQPGLATSGEQYF
TGTGCCAGCAGCCAACCGGGACTAGCAACCTCCGGCGAGCAGTACTTC
>TRBJ2-1|TRBV29-1|many|.
CSVAARLRYNEQFF
TGCAGCGTGGCCGCTAGGCTACGGTACAATGAGCAGTTCTTC
>TRBJ2-1|TRBV20-1|few|.
CSGIPYSVPGNEQFF
TGCAGTGGAATACCCTATAGCGTCCCGGGCAATGAGCAGTTCTTC
>TRBJ2-2|TRBV5-6|.|TRBD1
CASIETGGYTGELFF
TGTGCCAGCATCGAGACAGGGGGCTACACCGGGGAGCTGTTTTTT
>TRBJ2-1|TRBV4-3|.|TRBD1
CASSHSLTGTGGHEQFF
TGCGCCAGCAGCCATTCCCTTACCGGGACAGGGGGCCATGAGCAGTTCTTC
>TRBJ2-3|TRBV30|.|.
CAWTFDPQSSGQYF
TGTGCCTGGACGTTTGACCCACAGAGTTCGGGGCAGTATTTT
>TRBJ1-3|TRBV28|few|.
CASRRGGVGGNTIYF
TGTGCCAGCAGAAGGGGGGGAGTAGGCGGAAACACCATATATTTT
>TRBJ1-4|TRBV28|.|TRBD1
CASSEGQDNEKLFF
TGTGCCAGCAGCGAGGGACAGGATAATGAAAAACTGTTTTTT
>TRBJ1-2|TRBV4-3|many|.
CASSQRQGFYGYTF
TGCGCCAGCAGCCAGCGCCAGGGATTCTATGGCTACACCTTC
>TRBJ1-6|TRBV7-2|few|.
CASSTYRERKRHSPLHF
TGTGCCAGCAGCACATACCGGGAAAGAAAAAGGCATTCACCCCTCCACTTT
>TRBJ2-2|TRBV20-1|.|TRBD1
CSASISGQGTGELFF
TGCAGTGCTAGTATTTCGGGACAGGGGACCGGGGAGCTGTTTTTT
>TRBJ1-2|TRBV20-1|few|TRBD1
CSARDLHRGYGYTF
TGCAGTGCTAGAGACTTACACAGGGGTTATGGCTACACCTTC